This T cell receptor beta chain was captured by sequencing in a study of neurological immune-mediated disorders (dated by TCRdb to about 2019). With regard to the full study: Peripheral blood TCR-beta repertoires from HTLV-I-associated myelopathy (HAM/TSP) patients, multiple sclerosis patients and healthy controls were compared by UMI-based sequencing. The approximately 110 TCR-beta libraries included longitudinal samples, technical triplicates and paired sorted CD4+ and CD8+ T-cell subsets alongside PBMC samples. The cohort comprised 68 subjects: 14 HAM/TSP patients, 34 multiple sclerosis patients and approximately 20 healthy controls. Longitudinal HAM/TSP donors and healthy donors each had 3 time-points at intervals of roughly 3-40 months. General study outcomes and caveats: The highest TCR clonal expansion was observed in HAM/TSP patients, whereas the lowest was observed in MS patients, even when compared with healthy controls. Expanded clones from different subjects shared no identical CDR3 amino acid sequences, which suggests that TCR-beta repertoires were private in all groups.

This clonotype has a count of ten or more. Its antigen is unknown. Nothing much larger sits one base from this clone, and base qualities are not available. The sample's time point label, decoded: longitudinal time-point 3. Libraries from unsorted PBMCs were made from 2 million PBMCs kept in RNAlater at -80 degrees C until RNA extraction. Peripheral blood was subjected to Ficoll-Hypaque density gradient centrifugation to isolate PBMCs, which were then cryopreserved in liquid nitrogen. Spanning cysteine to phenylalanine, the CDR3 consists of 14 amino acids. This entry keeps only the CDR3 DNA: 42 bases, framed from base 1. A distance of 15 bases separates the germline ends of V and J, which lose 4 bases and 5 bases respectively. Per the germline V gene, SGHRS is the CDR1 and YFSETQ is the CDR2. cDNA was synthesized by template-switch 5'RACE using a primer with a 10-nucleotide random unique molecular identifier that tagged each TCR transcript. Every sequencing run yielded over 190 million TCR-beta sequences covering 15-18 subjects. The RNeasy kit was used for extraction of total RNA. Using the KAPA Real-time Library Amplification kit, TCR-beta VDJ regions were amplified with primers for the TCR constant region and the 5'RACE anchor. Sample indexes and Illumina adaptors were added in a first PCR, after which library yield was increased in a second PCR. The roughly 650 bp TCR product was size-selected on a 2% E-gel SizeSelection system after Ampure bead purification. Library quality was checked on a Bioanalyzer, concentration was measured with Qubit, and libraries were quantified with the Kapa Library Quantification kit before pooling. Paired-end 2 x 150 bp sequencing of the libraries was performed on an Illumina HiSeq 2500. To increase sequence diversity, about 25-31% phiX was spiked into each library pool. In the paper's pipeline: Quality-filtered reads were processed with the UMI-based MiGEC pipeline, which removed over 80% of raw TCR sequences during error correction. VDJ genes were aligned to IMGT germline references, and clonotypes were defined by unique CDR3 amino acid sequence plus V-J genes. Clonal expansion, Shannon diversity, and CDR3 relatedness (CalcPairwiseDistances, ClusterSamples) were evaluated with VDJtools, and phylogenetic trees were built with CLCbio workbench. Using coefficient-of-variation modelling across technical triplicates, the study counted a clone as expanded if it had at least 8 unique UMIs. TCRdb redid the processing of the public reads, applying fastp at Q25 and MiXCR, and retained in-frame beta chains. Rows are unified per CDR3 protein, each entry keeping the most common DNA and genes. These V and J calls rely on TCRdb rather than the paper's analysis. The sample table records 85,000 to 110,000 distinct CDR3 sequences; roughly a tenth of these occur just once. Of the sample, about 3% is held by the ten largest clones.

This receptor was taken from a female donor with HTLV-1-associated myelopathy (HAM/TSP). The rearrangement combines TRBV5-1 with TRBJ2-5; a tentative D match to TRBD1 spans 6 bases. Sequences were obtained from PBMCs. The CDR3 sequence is CASSEQGRGETQYF. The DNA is TGCGCCAGCAGCGAACAGGGCAGGGGTGAGACCCAGTACTTC.